These 28 T cell receptor beta chains were sequenced from one sample in a study of regulatory T cells in long-lasting Graves disease. Sample time point: newly diagnosed GD, antithyroid drugs for less than 3 months. PBMC-derived RNA was used for the TCR library. Both iRepertoire HTBI primers and Arm-PCR of CDR3 regions were used to build the TCR beta libraries. TCRdb reprocessed the multiplex PCR reads with MiXCR, giving one entry per CDR3 protein. The sample has about 200,000 distinct CDR3 sequences, around 19% seen once. The same data also contributed to another study, on T cells in Graves' hyperthyroidism and ophthalmopathy.

This sample comprised peripheral blood mononuclear cells (PBMCs), obtained at new diagnosis, from a patient treated with antithyroid drugs. The origin of the receptors is a woman aged 25 to 39 with Graves disease.

In this sample, this clonotype turned up many times. This could be a read error, since a much larger clone is one nucleotide away. The rearrangement links TRBV28 to TRBJ1-1; D not resolved. CDR3 length equals 15 residues. V was shortened by 1 base and J by 1 base, with 10 bases between the two germline ends. Germline V gives CDR1 MDHEN, CDR2 SYDVKM. The CDR3 loop is CASSLLGEENTEAFF. CDR3 DNA: TGTGCCAGCAGTTTATTAGGAGAGGAGAACACTGAAGCTTTCTTT.

This clonotype was counted ten times or more. The CDR3 loop reads CAWSSERAHGYTF. The DNA of the CDR3 is TGTGCCTGGAGTTCGGAAAGGGCGCATGGCTACACCTTC. The rearrangement uses TRBV30 and TRBJ1-2; D not resolved. The CDR3 totals 13 residues. Germline CDR1 GTSNPN, CDR2 SVGIG (reference sequence). Trimming pared 2 bases from V and 6 bases from J, leaving 13 bases between.

This chain connects TRBV11-3 to TRBJ2-1; possible D gene TRBD1, 6 bases. Germline assignment: CDR1 SGHNT and CDR2 YENEEA. This CDR3 is built from 14 residues. V was clipped by 6 bases and J by 7 bases, with 16 bases between them. This CDR3 is CASRFLDSRNEQFF. Written as DNA, the CDR3 is TGTGCCAGCAGATTCTTGGACAGTCGTAATGAGCAGTTCTTC.

The sample holds a few counts of this clonotype. This may come from a read error, since a much larger clone is one base off. V usage is TRBV30 and J usage is TRBJ1-1; D unresolved. V shed 4 bases and J shed 1 base, with 10 bases lying between them. The CDR3 covers 13 residues. Germline CDR1 GTSNPN, CDR2 SVGIG (reference sequence). The CDR3 loop is CAWKPRSNTEAFF. The CDR3 DNA reads TGTGCCTGGAAGCCACGCTCGAACACTGAAGCTTTCTTT.

This clonotype appeared many times. The chain employs TRBV13 and TRBJ1-2; D call uncertain. CDR3 length: 16 amino acids. The V end was cut by 1 base, the J end by 0 bases, with 12 bases between. Germline CDR1 and CDR2: PRHDT and FYEKMQ (reference sequence). CDR3 sequence (DNA): TGTGCCAGCAGCTTAGTCGCGCAGCAGACTAACTATGGCTACACCTTC. The encoded protein is CASSLVAQQTNYGYTF.

The table lists this clonotype with many counts. The chain employs TRBV30 and TRBJ1-2; no clear D. The CDR3 has 12 amino acids. The germline V gene encodes CDR1 GTSNPN and CDR2 SVGIG (reference sequence). V lost 2 bases, J lost 4 bases, and 8 bases lay in between. The CDR3 reads CAWSRPAYGYTF. Here the CDR3 DNA reads TGTGCCTGGAGTAGGCCGGCCTATGGCTACACCTTC. The full variable domain, rest sourced from reference TRBV30 and TRBJ1-2, is SQTIHQWPATLVQPVGSPLSLECTVEGTSNPNLYWYRQAAGRGLQLLFYSVGIGQISSEVPQNLSASRPQDRQFILSSKKLLLSDSGFYLCAWSRPAYGYTFGSGTRLTVV.

The V gene is TRBV19, the J gene TRBJ2-7; 10 nucleotides match TRBD2. J lost 4 bases, V lost 6 bases, and 12 bases had no gene match. This CDR3 spans 16 amino acids. Germline V gene sequence: CDR1 LNHDA, CDR2 SQIVND (reference sequence). The CDR3 here is CASSKAGAGGPYEQYF. For the CDR3, the DNA is TGTGCCAGTAGCAAGGCCGGAGCGGGAGGGCCGTACGAGCAGTACTTC.

V usage is TRBV12-3 or TRBV12-4 and J usage is TRBJ1-1; 8 bases align to TRBD1. Trimming removed 3 bases from V and 1 base from J; junction bases left unmatched: 4. This CDR3 has 15 amino acids. The CDR3 DNA is TGTGCCAGCAGTTTGGGGGACAGGAGGAACACTGAAGCTTTCTTT. Amino acid sequence: CASSLGDRRNTEAFF.

This clonotype has only one observation. V is TRBV28 and J is TRBJ2-1; 11 nucleotides align to TRBD1. The V gene's germline CDR1 is MDHEN and CDR2 SYDVKM. The CDR3 is made up of 16 amino acids. V shed 5 bases, J shed 2 bases, and the junction held 5 bases outside the gene matches. Here the CDR3 DNA reads TGTGCCAGCAGTCTATCGGGACAGGGGGCCTACAATGAGCAGTTCTTC. Translating it yields CASSLSGQGAYNEQFF.

There are many counts of this clonotype. V usage is TRBV25-1 and J usage is TRBJ1-1, with D possibly matching TRBD1 (6 bases). V shed 6 bases and J shed 7 bases, with 21 bases lying between them. The CDR3 has 15 residues. In germline, CDR1 is MGHDK, CDR2 SYGVNS. CDR3 sequence: CASSANAKGQLEAFF. The DNA of the CDR3 is TGTGCCAGCAGCGCAAACGCAAAAGGACAGCTTGAAGCTTTCTTT.

This clonotype was seen only a few times. The rearrangement uses TRBV30 and TRBJ1-5; D uncertain. The germline V and J ends were trimmed by 3 bases and 2 bases, with 11 bases remaining between them. This CDR3 is built from 14 residues. The germline V gene has CDR1 GTSNPN and CDR2 SVGIG (reference sequence). CDR3 protein: CAWRGVGGNQPQHF. The CDR3 DNA follows: TGTGCCTGGAGAGGAGTAGGAGGCAATCAGCCCCAGCATTTT.

The chain carries TRBV19 and TRBJ2-5; D is unclear. The germline CDR1 and CDR2 sequences are LNHDA and SQIVND (reference sequence). There are 15 residues in the CDR3. The V gene lost 6 bases and the J gene lost 1 base, with 15 bases spanning the gap. This chain's CDR3 is CASSGISGGQETQYF. In DNA, the CDR3 is TGTGCCAGTAGCGGTATATCGGGCGGCCAAGAGACCCAGTACTTC. Filled out from reference TRBV19 and TRBJ2-5, the complete variable domain reads DGGITQSPKYLFRKEGQNVTLSCEQNLNHDAMYWYRQDPGQGLRLIYYSQIVNDFQKGDIAEGYSVSREKKESFPLTVTSAQKNPTAFYLCASSGISGGQETQYFGPGTRLLVL.

Many counts were recorded for this clonotype. J is TRBJ2-2 and V is TRBV5-1; D is unclear. CDR1 is SGHRS, CDR2 YFSETQ, per germline. The CDR3 is 18 residues long. V lost 5 bases to trimming and J lost 0 bases, with 20 bases between them. CDR3 nucleotides: TGCGCCAGCAGGACCGGCCTTACCACCGGCACGAACACCGGGGAGCTGTTTTTT. Protein: CASRTGLTTGTNTGELFF.

At least ten counts were recorded for this clonotype. The chain couples TRBV7-9 to TRBJ1-1; TRBD1 agrees at 8 bases. This CDR3 has 17 amino acids. The germline V gene encodes CDR1 SEHNR and CDR2 FQNEAQ (reference sequence). V was clipped by 4 bases and J by 0 bases; unmatched bases: 10. CDR3 region: CASSSDGTGKVNTEAFF. For the CDR3, the DNA is TGTGCCAGCAGCTCCGACGGGACAGGCAAGGTGAACACTGAAGCTTTCTTT. Together with reference TRBV7-9 and TRBJ1-1, the CDR3 gives the full variable domain: DTGVSQNPRHKITKRGQNVTFRCDPISEHNRLYWYRQTLGQGPEFLTYFQNEAQLEKSRLLSDRFSAERPKGSFSTLEIQRTEQGDSAMYLCASSSDGTGKVNTEAFFGQGTRLTVV.

This clonotype was counted ten times or more. This rearrangement joins TRBV6-5 to TRBJ2-1; perhaps TRBD1 as D (6 bases). Trimming removed 4 bases from V and 6 bases from J, with 13 bases in between. This CDR3 has 14 amino acids. Germline CDR1 MNHEY, CDR2 SVGAGI. The CDR3 here is CASSSQGSGNEQFF. The CDR3 region has the DNA TGTGCCAGCAGTTCACAGGGATCGGGCAATGAGCAGTTCTTC.

The sample holds a few counts of this clonotype. The chain carries TRBV5-4 and TRBJ2-6; D is unclear. CDR1 is SGHNT and CDR2 is YYREEE in the germline V gene (reference sequence). This CDR3 contains 15 residues. Trimming cost V 3 bases and J 5 bases, with 12 bases left between them. The CDR3 DNA follows: TGTGCCAGCAGCTACCCCGGCGAAAGGGCCAACGTCCTGACTTTC. This gives the protein CASSYPGERANVLTF. The full variable domain, with the rest looked up from reference TRBV5-4 and TRBJ2-6, is ETGVTQSPTHLIKTRGQQVTLRCSSQSGHNTVSWYQQALGQGPQFIFQYYREEENGRGNFPPRFSGLQFPNYSSELNVNALELDDSALYLCASSYPGERANVLTFGAGSRLTVL.

This clonotype has more than one count but fewer than ten. A much larger clone sits a single nucleotide away, making a read error possible. The chain uses TRBV7-9 and TRBJ2-3; TRBD2 is a possible D gene (6 bases). Germline V gene lookup returns CDR1 SEHNR and CDR2 FQNEAQ (reference sequence). The CDR3 is 14 residues long. CDR3 coding DNA: TGTGCCAACAGCTTGGCTAGCGGCACAGATACGCAGTATTTT. Protein product: CANSLASGTDTQYF.

This clonotype has a handful of counts. The conserved final phenylalanine or tryptophan is absent from the CDR3, which likely points to a read error. The limits of the CDR3 on the DNA are not certain, so only TCRdb's listed CDR3 is given. The V and J genes are TRBV10-3 and TRBJ1-3; the D call TRBD1 from the table was never checked on the DNA. Germline V CDR1 and CDR2: ENHRY, SYGVKD. Ends included, the CDR3 has 12 residues. The CDR3 region is CAISEDAGGQSV.

This clonotype showed up many times. The V gene is TRBV7-9, the J gene TRBJ2-1, with 12 bases that match TRBD2. The ends lost 5 bases at V and 10 bases at J; junction bases unmatched: 6. The germline V gene has CDR1 SEHNR and CDR2 FQNEAQ (reference sequence). The CDR3 runs 14 residues. The CDR3 loop is CASSALAGGREQFF. Here the CDR3 DNA reads TGTGCCAGCAGCGCCCTAGCGGGGGGGCGCGAGCAGTTCTTC.

This clonotype was observed many times. The chain combines TRBV7-9 with TRBJ2-7; D may be TRBD1 or TRBD2 (5 bases each). Trimming removed 5 bases at V and 0 bases at J, with 11 bases between. The V gene's germline CDR1 is SEHNR and CDR2 FQNEAQ (reference sequence). CDR3 size: 14 residues. DNA for the CDR3: TGTGCCAGCAGCCGACCAGGGACCTCCTACGAGCAGTACTTC. Protein product: CASSRPGTSYEQYF. The full variable domain, in which reference TRBV7-9 and TRBJ2-7 provide the parts outside the CDR3, is DTGVSQNPRHKITKRGQNVTFRCDPISEHNRLYWYRQTLGQGPEFLTYFQNEAQLEKSRLLSDRFSAERPKGSFSTLEIQRTEQGDSAMYLCASSRPGTSYEQYFGPGTRLTVT.

The chain combines TRBV5-1 with TRBJ1-3; 9 nucleotides match TRBD1. Trimming cost V 4 bases and J 2 bases; bases outside gene matches: 4. CDR1 is SGHRS and CDR2 is YFSETQ in the germline V gene. The CDR3 runs 15 residues. The CDR3 here is CASSPGTGTGNTIYF. CDR3 coding DNA: TGCGCCAGCAGCCCCGGGACAGGGACTGGAAACACCATATATTTT.

This clonotype was recorded many times. The V and J genes are TRBV7-2 and TRBJ2-7; no clear D gene. Germline-derived CDR1 and CDR2 are SGHTA and FQGNSA. There are 14 residues in the CDR3. Trimming stripped 1 base from V and 7 bases from J, with 14 bases between. In DNA, the CDR3 is TGTGCCAGCAGCTTAGGAGCAGCCCCGGAAGAGCAGTACTTC. Its translation: CASSLGAAPEEQYF.

The table lists this clonotype with many counts. This rearrangement joins TRBV28 to TRBJ1-5; D uncertain. This CDR3 spans 15 amino acids. CDR1 is MDHEN and CDR2 is SYDVKM in the germline V gene. Trimming left V 6 bases short and J 0 bases short, with 12 bases between. The CDR3 here is CASSVGAVSNQPQHF. CDR3 in DNA: TGTGCCAGCAGCGTTGGAGCGGTTAGCAATCAGCCCCAGCATTTT.

The CDR3 is CSARRTGDGYTF. For the CDR3, the DNA is TGCAGTGCTAGAAGGACAGGTGATGGCTACACCTTC. The V and J genes are TRBV20-1 and TRBJ1-2, with TRBD1 identical over 7 bases. This CDR3 comprises 12 residues. The germline V gene has CDR1 DFQATT and CDR2 SNEGSKA (reference sequence). V lost 2 bases and J lost 6; bases outside the gene matches: 3.

This clonotype was recorded at least ten times. This chain uses TRBV14 with TRBJ1-1; the D gene is possibly TRBD1 (5 bases). Between the trimmed V and J ends, which lost 3 bases and 7 bases, there was a span of 9 bases. The CDR3 has 12 residues. Looked up from germline, CDR1 is SGHDN and CDR2 is FVKESK. The CDR3 DNA sequence: TGTGCCAGCAGCCAGGGGGTCAATGAAGCTTTCTTT. Protein sequence: CASSQGVNEAFF. The variable domain in full, with the rest retrieved from reference TRBV14 and TRBJ1-1, is EAGVTQFPSHSVIEKGQTVTLRCDPISGHDNLYWYRRVMGKEIKFLLHFVKESKQDESGMPNNRFLAERTGGTYSTLKVQPAELEDSGVYFCASSQGVNEAFFGQGTRLTVV.

This chain links TRBV9 with TRBJ1-2; 8 positions agree with TRBD1. This CDR3 has 12 residues. The germline V gene encodes CDR1 SGDLS and CDR2 YYNGEE. V dropped 5 bases and J dropped 7; count of bases not matched to a gene: 4. This CDR3 is CASRTGALGYTF. CDR3 DNA: TGTGCCAGCAGGACAGGGGCGCTTGGCTACACCTTC.

This clonotype was observed many times. This chain joins TRBV28 and TRBJ1-2; maybe TRBD1 (5 bases). The germline V gene encodes CDR1 MDHEN and CDR2 SYDVKM. With 3 bases removed from V and 0 bases from J, the gap between germline ends came to 8 bases. The CDR3 has 14 amino acids. In DNA form, the CDR3 reads TGTGCCAGCAGTTTCACAGGATCTAACTATGGCTACACCTTC. Its translation: CASSFTGSNYGYTF.

This clonotype was detected ten times or more. This sequence joins TRBV2 and TRBJ1-2, with no clear D. Trimming took off 9 bases at V and 7 bases at J, with 9 bases between the two ends. Germline-derived CDR1 and CDR2 are SNHLY and FYNNEI. There are 10 residues in the CDR3. The CDR3 is CARRSGGYTF. As DNA, the CDR3 is TGTGCCAGGAGGAGTGGTGGCTACACCTTC.